The 17 T cell receptor beta chains listed next were all sequenced from one sample in a study of T cells in Graves' hyperthyroidism and ophthalmopathy. Authors of the study amplified TCR beta CDR3 regions from RNA transcripts. The TCR CDR3 first-round RT-PCR relied on the HTBI primer set. MiXCR, applied by TCRdb to the multiplex PCR reads, yields one record per CDR3 protein. The sample carries around 290,000 distinct CDR3 sequences, roughly 15% recorded once. Sequenced: blood. These receptors were collected from a woman between 35 and 50 years old with Graves' hyperthyroidism.

This clonotype was recorded many times. The J gene is TRBJ1-5, the V gene TRBV2; TRBD1 matches at 8 bases. V was clipped by 7 bases and J by 5 bases; unmatched bases: 7. The CDR3 has 14 amino acids. CDR1 SNHLY and CDR2 FYNNEI come from the germline V gene. CDR3 sequence reads: CASTGGAGDQPQHF. The DNA of the CDR3 is TGTGCCAGCACAGGGGGCGCGGGGGATCAGCCCCAGCATTTT.

V is TRBV7-2 and J is TRBJ2-7; tentative D call: TRBD2 (5 bases). Germline loops: CDR1 SGHTA, CDR2 FQGNSA. V lost 6 bases and J 3 bases, leaving 15 bases between the germline ends. The CDR3 totals 14 residues. DNA of the CDR3: TGTGCCAGCAGTCAGTCCATAGACTACTACGAGCAGTACTTC. Its protein is CASSQSIDYYEQYF.

In this sample, this clonotype turned up many times. The CDR3 spells CASSLSLGNQPQHF. The CDR3 DNA is TGTGCCAGCAGCTTGTCTCTAGGCAATCAGCCCCAGCATTTT. The chain is built from TRBV5-8 and TRBJ1-5, with D unresolved. Trimming took 1 base from V and 2 from J, leaving 7 bases between them. Germline CDR1 is SGHTS and CDR2 is YDEGEE. This CDR3 has 14 residues.

The J gene is TRBJ2-3, the V gene TRBV6-1, with a tentative D call TRBD1 (9 bases). The V and J ends lost 5 bases and 4 bases respectively, with 19 bases between them. The CDR3 runs 16 residues. Germline-derived CDR1 and CDR2 are MNHNS and SASEGT. The CDR3 loop reads CASSYSGGQGPDTQYF. The CDR3 DNA follows: TGTGCCAGCAGTTACAGCGGGGGACAGGGCCCAGATACGCAGTATTTT.

This clonotype was detected ten times or more. The gene calls are TRBV10-2 and TRBJ2-5; weak D call: TRBD2 (5 bases). Between the trimmed V and J ends, which lost 8 bases and 5 bases, there was a span of 12 bases. Germline CDR1 and CDR2: WSHSY and SAAADI. The CDR3 totals 12 residues. The CDR3 protein is CASSNSGETQYF. The CDR3 DNA reads TGCGCCAGCTCTAATTCGGGGGAGACCCAGTACTTC.

In its sample, this clonotype was seen a few times. The rearrangement joins TRBV7-3 to TRBJ1-2; D is unclear. Germline CDR1 is SGHTA and CDR2 is FQGTGA. Trimming took 5 bases from V and 3 from J, leaving 10 bases between them. CDR3 size: 13 residues. Written as DNA, the CDR3 is TGTGCCAGCAGCCCTGGCGGGGACTATGGCTACACCTTC. It is translated as CASSPGGDYGYTF.

This clonotype was detected only a few times. This chain connects TRBV27 to TRBJ1-6; TRBD1 matches 8 bases. This CDR3 has 16 residues. Germline lookup yields CDR1 MNHEY and CDR2 SMNVEV (reference sequence). Trimming took 6 bases from V and 5 from J; bases not matched to a gene: 9. CDR3 bases: TGTGCCAGCAGGCTAAGCGGGACAGGCCATAATTCACCCCTCCACTTT. Translation gives CASRLSGTGHNSPLHF.

About this clonotype itself: It may be a read error: a sequence one base away is much more abundant. The rearrangement joins TRBV28 to TRBJ2-5; D ambiguous. This CDR3 has 15 residues. V lost 5 bases, J lost 0 bases, and 13 bases lay in between. The germline CDR1 and CDR2 sequences are MDHEN and SYDVKM. Written as DNA, the CDR3 is TGTGCCAGCAGTGCCTTGATAGGGAACCAAGAGACCCAGTACTTC. Amino acids: CASSALIGNQETQYF.

In its sample, this clonotype was seen many times. This sequence joins TRBV27 and TRBJ2-1; D possibly corresponds to TRBD2 (5 bases). CDR3 size: 17 residues. V was trimmed by 3 bases and J by 2 bases, leaving 17 bases between them. Germline CDR1 and CDR2: MNHEY and SMNVEV (reference sequence). CDR3 bases: TGTGCCAGCAGTTTTTTCCTAGCTCAATACCCCTACAATGAGCAGTTCTTC. Residues: CASSFFLAQYPYNEQFF.

This clonotype was seen only a few times. The V call is TRBV5-4, the J call TRBJ2-3; 9 nucleotides line up with TRBD1. Trimming removed 4 bases from V and 4 bases from J; junction bases left unmatched: 13. Germline CDR1 SGHNT, CDR2 YYREEE (reference sequence). The CDR3 has 17 amino acids. CDR3 sequence reads: CASSPPPTGGGPDTQYF. CDR3 bases: TGTGCCAGCAGCCCCCCCCCGACAGGGGGGGGACCAGATACGCAGTATTTT.

This clonotype showed up just a few times. The DNA of the CDR3 is TGTGCCAGCAGTGACTCAGCGGGAGCCACAGATACGCAGTATTTT. This translates into CASSDSAGATDTQYF. V gene TRBV6-4 combines with J gene TRBJ2-3; 8 bases align to TRBD2. This CDR3 has 15 residues. Germline trimming cut 0 bases from V and 2 bases from J; bases unmatched to any gene: 1. Per germline, CDR1 MRHNA and CDR2 SNTAGT.

The table lists this clonotype with many counts. This sequence joins TRBV10-3 and TRBJ1-5, with D uncertain. V lost 7 bases to trimming and J lost 7 bases, with 23 bases between them. This CDR3 spans 16 amino acids. CDR1 and CDR2 from the germline V gene are ENHRY and SYGVKD. CDR3 sequence: CAINIRGTPVLQPQHF. CDR3 sequence (DNA): TGTGCCATCAACATCCGGGGAACACCTGTATTGCAGCCCCAGCATTTT.

The chain recombines TRBV5-4 with TRBJ2-7; possible D gene TRBD2, 7 bases. The CDR3 runs to 16 residues. Germline lookup yields CDR1 SGHNT and CDR2 YYREEE (reference sequence). V dropped 1 base and J dropped 4 bases, with 18 bases sitting between them. CDR3: CASSLIGGATGYEQYF. The CDR3 DNA follows: TGTGCCAGCAGCTTGATTGGGGGGGCGACTGGGTACGAGCAGTACTTC.

This clonotype was observed many times. J is TRBJ1-6 and V is TRBV28; 7 nucleotides line up with TRBD1. The CDR3 consists of 17 residues. Losses at the gene ends were 11 bases for V and 0 bases for J; bases not matched to a gene: 13. Germline CDR1 MDHEN, CDR2 SYDVKM. This CDR3 is CAGKPGGINSYNSPLHF. CDR3 sequence (DNA): TGTGCCGGAAAGCCAGGGGGTATCAACTCCTATAATTCACCCCTCCACTTT.

This clonotype was recorded at least ten times. The chain recombines TRBV12-3 or TRBV12-4 with TRBJ1-1; D unclear. Trimming removed 6 bases at V and 7 bases at J, with 18 bases between. The CDR3 consists of 14 residues. CDR3 amino acids: CASSPREDLFEAFF. As DNA, the CDR3 is TGTGCCAGCAGCCCCCGGGAGGACTTATTTGAAGCTTTCTTT.

This chain connects TRBV7-2 to TRBJ2-1, with 7 nucleotides matching TRBD2. V was pared by 1 base and J by 9 bases, with 6 bases of the junction left unmatched. Germline V gene data show CDR1 as SGHTA and CDR2 as FQGNSA. The CDR3 is 14 amino acids. The CDR3 here is CASSLGGAGIEQFF. Here the CDR3 DNA reads TGTGCCAGCAGCTTAGGGGGAGCGGGGATTGAGCAGTTCTTC.

In its sample, this clonotype was seen many times. This chain connects TRBV6-1 to TRBJ2-3, with 8 bases lining up with TRBD2. Germline V lookup: CDR1 MNHNS, CDR2 SASEGT. V trimming: 7 bases; J trimming: 4 bases; junction bases outside the gene matches: 10. This CDR3 contains 15 residues. The CDR3 is CASTEAAGVSDTQYF. The CDR3 DNA reads TGTGCCAGCACCGAGGCAGCGGGAGTGTCAGATACGCAGTATTTT.